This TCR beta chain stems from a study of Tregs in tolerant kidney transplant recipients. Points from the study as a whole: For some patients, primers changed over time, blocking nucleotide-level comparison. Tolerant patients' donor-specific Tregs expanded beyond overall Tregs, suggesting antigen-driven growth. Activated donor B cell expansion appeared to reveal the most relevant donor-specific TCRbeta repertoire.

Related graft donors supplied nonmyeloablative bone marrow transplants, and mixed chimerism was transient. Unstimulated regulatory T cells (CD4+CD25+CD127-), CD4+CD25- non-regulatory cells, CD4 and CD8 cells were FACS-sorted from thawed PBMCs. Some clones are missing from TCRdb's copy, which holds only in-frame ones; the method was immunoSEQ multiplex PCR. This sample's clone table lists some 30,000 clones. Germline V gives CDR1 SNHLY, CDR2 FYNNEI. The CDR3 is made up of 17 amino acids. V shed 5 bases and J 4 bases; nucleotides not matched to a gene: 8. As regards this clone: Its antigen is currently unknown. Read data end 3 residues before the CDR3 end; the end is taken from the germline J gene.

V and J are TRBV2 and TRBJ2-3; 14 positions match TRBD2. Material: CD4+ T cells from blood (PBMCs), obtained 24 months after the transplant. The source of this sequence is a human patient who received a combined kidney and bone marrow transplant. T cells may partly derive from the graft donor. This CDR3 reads CASSSRTSGRNADTQYF. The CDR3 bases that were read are TGTGCCAGCAGTTCAAGGACTAGCGGGAGGAACGCAGATACG.